The present T cell receptor beta chain was sequenced within a study of blood T cell repertoires in COVID-19. The germline gives CDR1 MDHEN, CDR2 SYDVKM. This CDR3 spans 15 amino acids. The germline V and J ends were trimmed by 5 bases and 4 bases, with 18 bases remaining between them. In the authors' methods: Researchers report that nucleated cell counts were estimated from reference gene primer amplification. Assay used: immunoSEQ multiplex PCR; TCRdb lists only in-frame clones, some missing. V and J calls and clone size are those listed in that table; D and trimming were worked out from the DNA. The sample records approximately 250,000 clones, around 90% being singletons.

This receptor was identified in a woman aged 60-75 years with COVID-19, enrolled during active disease. The specimen sequenced was peripheral blood. The chain has TRBV28 and TRBJ2-7, with D perhaps matching TRBD2 (6 bases). CDR3 residues: CASSTRRRADYEQYF. The DNA for the CDR3 is TGTGCCAGCAGTACACGGCGGAGGGCAGATTACGAGCAGTACTTC.